These 18 T cell receptor beta chains originate from one sample sequenced in a study of T-cell memory formation after mild COVID-19. TCRdb called the 5' RACE reads again in MiXCR, with one record for every CDR3 protein. The sample yields 98,000 or so distinct CDR3 sequences, roughly a sixth seen once. Source material: PBMCs or a T cell subset sorted from them (not recorded which). All receptors derive from a man aged 18 to 35 who had mild COVID-19 (a few samples of this study predate the infection). Cell type and time point are not known.

The CDR3: CASRPSGSRYNEQFF. The CDR3, as DNA: TGTGCCAGCAGACCCTCAGGGAGCCGCTACAATGAGCAGTTCTTC. The chain links TRBV7-9 to TRBJ2-1; D is possibly TRBD1 or TRBD2 (5 bases each). This CDR3 is built from 15 residues. Germline-derived CDR1 and CDR2 are SEHNR and FQNEAQ (reference sequence). V dropped 6 bases and J dropped 3 bases, with 15 bases sitting between them.

This clonotype was seen repeatedly, ten times or more. This chain connects TRBV20-1 to TRBJ2-6, with D perhaps TRBD1 (5 bases). Trimming stripped 3 bases from V and 3 bases from J, with 15 bases between. There are 16 residues in the CDR3. Germline assignment: CDR1 DFQATT and CDR2 SNEGSKA (reference sequence). CDR3 sequence (DNA): TGCAGTGCTAGCATGTCCAGGGTATATGGGGCCAACGTCCTGACTTTC. Protein sequence: CSASMSRVYGANVLTF.

The chain employs TRBV6-5 and TRBJ1-6; 7 bases line up with TRBD1. The germline V gene encodes CDR1 MNHEY and CDR2 SVGAGI. The ends lost 6 bases at V and 7 bases at J; junction bases unmatched: 6. The CDR3 sequence is 14 residues long. The CDR3 sequence: CASRRDSANSPLHF. The DNA for the CDR3 is TGTGCCAGCAGAAGGGACAGCGCCAATTCACCCCTCCACTTT.

This sequence joins TRBV6-6 and TRBJ2-7; tentative D call: TRBD1 (7 bases). The length of the CDR3 is 15 residues. V shed 5 bases and J shed 2 bases, with 16 bases lying between them. Germline V gene sequence: CDR1 MNHNY, CDR2 SVGAGI (reference sequence). The CDR3 DNA reads as TGTGCCAGCAGTGGACAGGCCGGGGGTCCCTACGAGCAGTACGTC. It yields the protein CASSGQAGGPYEQYV.

There are many counts of this clonotype. This chain uses TRBV5-1 with TRBJ2-3, with 9 bases that match TRBD2. Germline CDR1 is SGHRS and CDR2 is YFSETQ. The CDR3 covers 14 residues. V lost 4 bases to trimming and J lost 6 bases; unmatched junction nucleotides: 6. The CDR3 bases are TGCGCCAGCAGCCCGGGACTAGCAACCGATACGCAGTATTTT. It encodes CASSPGLATDTQYF.

This clonotype has more than one count but fewer than ten. The chain uses TRBV7-3 and TRBJ2-3, with D perhaps TRBD1 or TRBD2 (6 bases each). CDR3 length equals 15 residues. Per germline, CDR1 SGHTA and CDR2 FQGTGA. Trimming cost V 5 bases and J 4 bases, with 16 bases left between them. Here the CDR3 DNA reads TGTGCCAGCAGCCCGAGGGGGGATCCTGCAGATACGCAGTATTTT. It specifies CASSPRGDPADTQYF.

The V call is TRBV5-1, the J call TRBJ1-5; D may be TRBD1 (6 bases). Germline assignment: CDR1 SGHRS and CDR2 YFSETQ. V was cut by 4 bases and J by 4 bases, with 12 bases left in between. The CDR3 is 14 residues long. The CDR3 loop is CASSADSDNQPQHF. The CDR3 nucleotides read TGCGCCAGCAGCGCGGACAGCGATAATCAGCCCCAGCATTTT.

In DNA form, the CDR3 reads TGTGCCAGCTCACCAAGACAGGGTTGGAGCTCTGGAAACACCATATATTTT. This encodes CASSPRQGWSSGNTIYF. The chain joins TRBV18 to TRBJ1-3, with 7 bases fitting TRBD1. The germline gives CDR1 KGHSH, CDR2 LQKENI. V trimming: 2 bases; J trimming: 0 bases; junction bases outside the gene matches: 7. This CDR3 is built from 17 residues. The full variable domain, with the rest looked up from reference TRBV18 and TRBJ1-3, is NAGVMQNPRHLVRRRGQEARLRCSPMKGHSHVYWYRQLPEEGLKFMVYLQKENIIDESGMPKERFSAEFPKEGPSILRIQQVVRGDSAAYFCASSPRQGWSSGNTIYFGEGSWLTVV.

Written as DNA, the CDR3 is TGTGCCAGCAGCCGACTAGCGACCCCCACAGATACGCAGTATTTT. Its protein product is CASSRLATPTDTQYF. The chain uses TRBV6-4 and TRBJ2-3; the match to TRBD2 covers 8 bases. Germline V gene data show CDR1 as MRHNA and CDR2 as SNTAGT. The CDR3 is made up of 15 amino acids. V was pared by 6 bases and J by 2 bases, with 7 bases of the junction left unmatched.

This clonotype was counted between two and nine times. V and J are TRBV5-6 and TRBJ2-7; TRBD1 agrees at 8 bases. The V gene's germline CDR1 is SGHDT and CDR2 YYEEEE. V was clipped by 4 bases and J by 7 bases; unmatched bases: 10. This CDR3 spans 14 amino acids. This CDR3 reads CASSPWTGYGEQYV. The DNA for the CDR3 is TGTGCCAGCAGCCCCTGGACAGGGTACGGGGAGCAGTACGTC.

Ten or more counts support this clonotype. CDR3 sequence reads: CASSPGRAGYFVDTQYF. For the CDR3, the DNA is TGTGCCAGCAGCCCAGGCAGGGCAGGGTATTTCGTAGATACGCAGTATTTT. The genes are TRBV5-6 and TRBJ2-3, with TRBD1 as a possible D gene (5 bases). This CDR3 has 17 residues. Trimming took off 4 bases at V and 5 bases at J, with 23 bases between the two ends. The germline gives CDR1 SGHDT, CDR2 YYEEEE.

This clonotype has ten or more counts. The chain carries TRBV5-1 and TRBJ2-5, with 7 bases fitting TRBD2. The CDR3 covers 13 residues. V lost 4 bases, J lost 5 bases, and 5 bases stayed unmatched. Germline V lookup: CDR1 SGHRS, CDR2 YFSETQ. The CDR3 coding sequence is TGCGCCAGCAGCAACCAGGGAGGGGAGACCCAGTACTTC. It yields the protein CASSNQGGETQYF.

This clonotype was counted only a few times. This chain links TRBV5-1 with TRBJ2-4, with 7 bases that match TRBD1. Trimming removed 4 bases from V and 6 bases from J; junction bases left unmatched: 10. The CDR3 is 15 amino acids. Germline values: CDR1 SGHRS, CDR2 YFSETQ. The CDR3 DNA sequence: TGCGCCAGCAGCCAAGAGGGGACAGTGGGAAACATTCAGTACTTC. This sequence encodes CASSQEGTVGNIQYF. Variable domain in full (rest from reference TRBV5-1 and TRBJ2-4): KAGVTQTPRYLIKTRGQQVTLSCSPISGHRSVSWYQQTPGQGLQFLFEYFSETQRNKGNFPGRFSGRQFSNSRSEMNVSTLELGDSALYLCASSQEGTVGNIQYFGAGTRLSVL.

V usage is TRBV4-3 and J usage is TRBJ2-5; TRBD1 agrees at 9 bases. The CDR3 runs to 16 residues. The J segment lost 4 bases and the V segment lost 4 bases, leaving 10 bases of the junction unmatched. Germline V lookup: CDR1 LGHNA, CDR2 YSLEER. DNA for the CDR3: TGCGCCAGCAGCCGGACGGGGACAGGGTGGACAGAGACCCAGTACTTC. Protein: CASSRTGTGWTETQYF.

V usage is TRBV20-1 and J usage is TRBJ1-1, with unresolved D. The CDR3 runs to 13 residues. CDR1 and CDR2 (germline): DFQATT, SNEGSKA (reference sequence). V was trimmed by 4 bases and J by 4 bases, leaving 13 bases between them. The CDR3 region has the DNA TGCAGTGCTAAATTAGAGAGAGTCACTGAAGCTTTCTTT. The encoded protein is CSAKLERVTEAFF.

CDR3 nucleotide sequence: TGTGCCAGCAGCTTAGGATCAGAGGGAAAGGAGACCCAGTACTTC. Translating it yields CASSLGSEGKETQYF. The chain joins TRBV7-8 to TRBJ2-5; D might be TRBD2 (5 bases). The CDR3 runs 15 residues. V lost 1 base, J lost 5 bases, and 14 bases lay in between. Germline V lookup: CDR1 SGHVS, CDR2 FQNEAQ.

A single count supports this clonotype. The junction departs from germline at one end; a sequencing error may be responsible. The V call is TRBV4-1, the J call TRBJ1-2, with D unresolved. The CDR3 is 12 amino acids. From germline, CDR1 is MGHRA and CDR2 YSYEKL. CDR3 sequence: CARSQIGFGYTF. In nucleotides, the CDR3 is TGCGCCCGCAGCCAGATTGGTTTTGGCTACACCTTC.

This clonotype occurred a few times. The CDR3 reads CASTSGTSSYEQYF. In DNA, the CDR3 is TGTGCCAGCACCTCCGGGACGAGCTCCTACGAGCAGTACTTC. The rearrangement uses TRBV28 and TRBJ2-7; TRBD1 or TRBD2 may be the D gene (5 bases each). This CDR3 has 14 amino acids. The ends were cut back, 7 bases at V and 0 bases at J, with 13 bases in the middle. Looked up from germline, CDR1 is MDHEN and CDR2 is SYDVKM.